Listed below are T cell receptor beta chains from one sample, sequenced in a study of blood T cells in healthy people across ages. From the 5' RACE reads, TCRdb called clonotypes with MiXCR, one entry per CDR3 protein. This table has 700,000 to 900,000 distinct CDR3 sequences, about 55% appearing once. Sequencing used blood. The receptors here all came from a man aged 80 or over in good health. The CDR3 runs from the conserved cysteine through the conserved F or W. A D gene is named only where the DNA matches it firmly. Not all rows give a size; the values are once, few, many and, for expanded clones, a class.

clone_size | d_call | j_call | v_call | cdr3_nt | cdr3_aa
- | - | TRBJ2-1 | TRBV20-1 | TGCAGTGCTAGCCCAGGGCAAGAGACCCAGTTCTTC | CSASPGQETQFF
- | - | TRBJ2-7 | TRBV28 | TGTGCCAGCAGTCTCACTAGGCCGGGGATGGGTTACGAGCAGTACTTC | CASSLTRPGMGYEQYF
once | - | TRBJ1-1 | TRBV14 | TGTGCCAGCAGCCAAGATTGGGGGGCCATGAACACTGAAGCTTTCTTT | CASSQDWGAMNTEAFF
few | TRBD2 | TRBJ2-7 | TRBV3-1 | TGTGCCAGCAGCCACGATCCAGGGAGGGCCTACGAGCAGTACTTC | CASSHDPGRAYEQYF
- | - | TRBJ2-7 | TRBV12-3/TRBV12-4 | TGTGCCAGCAGTTTAGCAGGACTGGAATCCTACGAGCAGTACTTC | CASSLAGLESYEQYF
- | - | TRBJ1-1 | TRBV7-2 | TGTGCCAGCAGCCCCTGGACCGGGGGGCCTGAAGCTTTCTTT | CASSPWTGGPEAFF
- | - | TRBJ2-7 | TRBV29-1 | TGCAGCGTTCGCGGCAGTTCCTACGAGCAGTACTTC | CSVRGSSYEQYF
- | - | TRBJ2-1 | TRBV6-2/TRBV6-3 | TGTGCCAGCAGTTGGTTTAATGAGCAGTTCTTC | CASSWFNEQFF
- | - | TRBJ2-7 | TRBV3-1 | TGTGCCAGCAGCCAAGCAGAAATGGGGGGGCAGTACTTC | CASSQAEMGGQYF
few | TRBD1 | TRBJ2-1 | TRBV12-3/TRBV12-4 | TGTGCCAGCACCCCAGGGGGTGAAGCGGAAAACAAAGGGCCCTACAATGAGCAGTTCTTC | CASTPGGEAENKGPYNEQFF
- | TRBD1 | TRBJ2-7 | TRBV7-9 | TGTGCCAGCAGCCTGGGGTCCAGACAGGGGTCTCCCGAGCAGTACTTC | CASSLGSRQGSPEQYF
- | TRBD1 | TRBJ1-5 | TRBV2 | TGTGCCAGCAGTGTCTGGACAGGGGGTGTAAGTCAGCCCCAGCATTTT | CASSVWTGGVSQPQHF
few | TRBD2 | TRBJ2-7 | TRBV24-1 | TGTGCCACCAGTCAGGGACTAGCGGTAAATGAGCAGTACTTC | CATSQGLAVNEQYF
- | TRBD1 | TRBJ2-7 | TRBV15 | TGTGCCACCAGCAGGGCCGGACAGGGAACCTACGAGCAGTACTTC | CATSRAGQGTYEQYF
few | - | TRBJ2-3 | TRBV11-2 | TGTGCCAGCAGCCGTACGTATACGCAGTATTTT | CASSRTYTQYF
once | - | TRBJ2-7 | TRBV4-1 | TGCGCCAGCAGCCAAGATATTGTGGTGGCAGGCGAGCAGTACTTC | CASSQDIVVAGEQYF
- | TRBD2 | TRBJ2-1 | TRBV9 | TGTGCCAGCAGCGGCTCCGGGACTAGCGGGAGGGGTGAGCAGTTCTTC | CASSGSGTSGRGEQFF
- | TRBD1 | TRBJ2-3 | TRBV6-6 | TGTGCCAGCACTTGGGACAGCGACACAGATACGCAGTATTTT | CASTWDSDTDTQYF
- | TRBD1 | TRBJ1-2 | TRBV2 | TGTGCCAGCGCTCTTACAGGGGCCCCATATGGCTACACCTTC | CASALTGAPYGYTF
- | - | TRBJ1-2 | TRBV10-3 | TGTGCCATCCGGAGGCCGGGCGTCGAGGACGGCTACACCTTC | CAIRRPGVEDGYTF
many | - | TRBJ2-7 | TRBV10-3 | TGTGCCATCAGTCCGGCTACGGGGGAGCAGTACTTC | CAISPATGEQYF
- | - | TRBJ2-3 | TRBV14 | TGTGCCAGCAGCCCCGTCGGCGGGAGCACAGATACGCAGTATTTT | CASSPVGGSTDTQYF
few | - | TRBJ1-1 | TRBV5-1 | TGCGCCAGCAGCTTGGTGGGGGGGACGAACACTGAAGCTTTCTTT | CASSLVGGTNTEAFF
few | - | TRBJ1-4 | TRBV7-9 | TGTGCCAGCAGCTCATCAGGACCAACTAATGAAAAACTGTTTTTT | CASSSSGPTNEKLFF
- | - | TRBJ1-6 | TRBV10-3 | TGTGCCATCAGTGTGCCCACCGACAGGCGCAATTCACCCCTCCACTTT | CAISVPTDRRNSPLHF
- | TRBD1 | TRBJ2-1 | TRBV24-1 | TGTGCCACCAGTGATCCCGAACAGGGGTTATACAATGAGCAGTTCTTC | CATSDPEQGLYNEQFF
- | TRBD1 | TRBJ1-5 | TRBV27 | TGTGCCAGCAGTACGGGACAGGTTTTCAATCAGCCCCAGCATTTT | CASSTGQVFNQPQHF
many | TRBD1 | TRBJ1-2 | TRBV3-1 | TGTGCCAGCAGCCGAGGACAGGGGGCTGATGGCTACACCTTC | CASSRGQGADGYTF
- | TRBD2 | TRBJ2-1 | TRBV27 | TGTGCCAGCAAACTAGCGGGTTTAGCAAGCTCCTACAATGAGCAGTTCTTC | CASKLAGLASSYNEQFF
- | TRBD2 | TRBJ2-5 | TRBV6-2/TRBV6-3 | TGTGCCGGCCGCCGAAATCCTCGGACTAGCGGGAGTCAAGAGACCCAGTACTTC | CAGRRNPRTSGSQETQYF
many | TRBD1 | TRBJ2-3 | TRBV15 | TGTGCCACCAGCCCTGGACAGGCAGATACGCAGTATTTT | CATSPGQADTQYF
once | - | TRBJ1-2 | TRBV10-3 | TGTGCCATCAGTGAGTTTGGGCGGGACGGCTACACCTTC | CAISEFGRDGYTF
- | - | TRBJ2-1 | TRBV5-1 | TGCGCCAGCAGCCCGAATGGGGGCCTCTCCTACAATGAGCAGTTCTTC | CASSPNGGLSYNEQFF
- | - | TRBJ1-4 | TRBV3-1 | TGTGCCAGCAGCCAGACGGCGGGAACTAATGAAAAACTGTTTTTT | CASSQTAGTNEKLFF
- | - | TRBJ1-2 | TRBV5-1 | TGCGCCAGCAGCTTGTCAGGGGTACCTAACTATGGCTACACCTTC | CASSLSGVPNYGYTF
- | TRBD1 | TRBJ1-5 | TRBV6-1 | TGTGCCATCCGGACAGGGGGTCAGCCCCAGCATTTT | CAIRTGGQPQHF
- | - | TRBJ2-7 | TRBV5-5 | TGTGCCGGCAGCTTGGCAGTCCAGGGGTCCTACGAGCAGTACTTC | CAGSLAVQGSYEQYF
few | - | TRBJ2-2 | TRBV6-5 | TGTGCCAGCAGTTACACTAACACCGGGGAGCTGTTTTTT | CASSYTNTGELFF
- | - | TRBJ2-7 | TRBV10-3 | TGTGCCATCAGTGAGCCCGGGGTAGGAGGCGGCGATGAGCAGTACTTC | CAISEPGVGGGDEQYF
- | TRBD2 | TRBJ2-3 | TRBV7-2 | TGTGCCAGCAGTCGGACTGGCGGGAGCGCAGATACGCAGTATTTT | CASSRTGGSADTQYF
- | - | TRBJ1-2 | TRBV6-5 | TGTGCCAGCACTCAAGGCAGCGCTAACTATGGCTACACCTTC | CASTQGSANYGYTF
few | - | TRBJ1-2 | TRBV20-1 | TGCAGTGCTAGACCGACGGCTGGATATGGCTACACCTTC | CSARPTAGYGYTF
few | - | TRBJ1-2 | TRBV5-1 | TGCGCCAGCAGTCAACAACGGGACGCCTATGGCTACACCTTC | CASSQQRDAYGYTF
- | - | TRBJ1-2 | TRBV18 | TGTGCCAGCACCAATAGCAGTTTTAACTATGGCTACACCTTC | CASTNSSFNYGYTF
- | TRBD2 | TRBJ2-2 | TRBV29-1 | TGCAGCGTCCTGACACTTAGCGGGAGTTTGACCACCGGGGAGCTGTTTTTT | CSVLTLSGSLTTGELFF
few | - | TRBJ1-1 | TRBV25-1 | TGTGCCAGCAGTGAATCTTTCGGGGGAATGAACACTGAAGCTTTCTTT | CASSESFGGMNTEAFF
- | - | TRBJ2-5 | TRBV5-1 | TGCGCCAGCAGCTTGGGCCCCCTCCGCGAGACCCAGTACTTC | CASSLGPLRETQYF
- | - | TRBJ2-7 | TRBV5-5 | TGTGCCAGCAGCTTATCCGGGTACCCCTACGAGCAGTACTTC | CASSLSGYPYEQYF
- | TRBD1 | TRBJ2-6 | TRBV18 | TGTGCCAGCTCGATGGGACAGGGGTTGTCCGGGGCCAACGTCCTGACTTTC | CASSMGQGLSGANVLTF
few | - | TRBJ2-1 | TRBV5-1 | TGCGCCAGCAGCTCCTGGCGGCTATCTGAGCAGTTCTTC | CASSSWRLSEQFF
few | - | TRBJ1-4 | TRBV4-1 | TGCGCCAGCAGCCAAGGGGGATTAGGGGAAAAACTGTTTTTT | CASSQGGLGEKLFF
few | - | TRBJ2-7 | TRBV28 | TGTGCCAGCAGTTTGGTCCCAGGGAGCGGGCACGAGCAGTACTTC | CASSLVPGSGHEQYF
many | - | TRBJ2-7 | TRBV20-1 | TGCAGTGCCGGAAAACCCCTGGGAGCTCAAGCCTACGAGCAGTACTTC | CSAGKPLGAQAYEQYF
- | TRBD2 | TRBJ2-5 | TRBV3-1 | TGTGCCAGCAGCCAAGGGGGGGGGAGAGAACAAGAGACCCAGTACTTC | CASSQGGGREQETQYF
few | - | TRBJ2-5 | TRBV7-9 | TGTGCCAGCAGCAGCCCCGCCGGTGTTCAAGAGACCCAGTACTTC | CASSSPAGVQETQYF
- | - | TRBJ1-2 | TRBV2 | TGTGCCAGCAGTAACCAGGCCTCGGAGGGCTACACCTTC | CASSNQASEGYTF
few | - | TRBJ1-1 | TRBV18 | TGTGCCACCCAGGGCCTGAACACTGAAGCTTTCTTT | CATQGLNTEAFF
few | - | TRBJ2-7 | TRBV7-9 | TGTGCCAGCAGCTCCCCCGACAGGAGCTCCTACGAGCAGTACTTC | CASSSPDRSSYEQYF
- | TRBD2 | TRBJ2-3 | TRBV7-2 | TGTGCCAGCAGCTTAGACGCGGCGGGGGGACCAGATACGCAGTATTTT | CASSLDAAGGPDTQYF
- | TRBD2 | TRBJ2-3 | TRBV5-1 | TGCGCCAGCAGCTGGGGGTTTACACCAGCGGGAGACGGGCACAGATACGCGTATTTT | CASSWGFTPAGDGHRYAYF